Following are 25 T cell receptor beta chains from one sample sequenced in a study of cytomegalovirus exposure and HLA in healthy donors. Libraries were prepared by immunoSEQ multiplex PCR; TCRdb keeps only in-frame clonotypes and omits some of them. The table records 200,000 or so clones, under 95% of them present only once. Sequenced input: PBMCs. Receptors originate from a woman between 18 and 30 years old in good health and CMV-seronegative.

The chain has TRBV20-1 and TRBJ2-5, with D possibly matching TRBD1 (5 bases). Trimming took off 6 bases at V and 3 bases at J, with 8 bases between the two ends. The germline CDR1 and CDR2 sequences are DFQATT and SNEGSKA (reference sequence). This CDR3 contains 11 residues. The CDR3 reads CSAAGKETQYF. CDR3 DNA: TGCAGTGCCGCAGGGAAAGAGACCCAGTACTTC.

About this clone: One end of the junction varies from germline; a read error may be responsible. The V gene is TRBV4-1, the J gene TRBJ1-5; D gene ambiguous. Germline CDR1 and CDR2: MGHRA and YSYEKL. The CDR3 length is 13 residues. The CDR3 sequence is CASRQSFNQPQHF. The CDR3 nucleotides are TGCGCCAGCCGCCAGTCCTTCAATCAGCCCCAGCATTTT.

V and J are TRBV7-2 and TRBJ2-1; D may be TRBD2 (5 bases). V was cut by 1 base and J by 4 bases, with 11 bases left in between. The germline V gene has CDR1 SGHTA and CDR2 FQGNSA. This CDR3 region has 15 residues. CDR3 DNA sequence: TGTGCCAGCAGCTTAGTAGCTGGACTTTACAATGAGCAGTTCTTC. This codes for CASSLVAGLYNEQFF.

The chain has TRBV15 and TRBJ2-7; D is perhaps TRBD1 (5 bases). V was shortened by 0 bases and J by 1 base, with 16 bases between the two germline ends. The CDR3 runs to 17 residues. Germline values: CDR1 LNHNV, CDR2 YYDKDF (reference sequence). The CDR3 DNA reads TGTGCCACCAGCAGAGATACCCTTCGACAGCCTTCCTACGAGCAGTACTTC. This encodes CATSRDTLRQPSYEQYF. Full variable domain (outside the CDR3, taken from reference TRBV15 and TRBJ2-7): DAMVIQNPRYQVTQFGKPVTLSCSQTLNHNVMYWYQQKSSQAPKLLFHYYDKDFNNEADTPDNFQSRRPNTSFCFLDIRSPGLGDTAMYLCATSRDTLRQPSYEQYFGPGTRLTVT.

The V call is TRBV11-2, the J call TRBJ2-3, with a tentative D call TRBD2 (6 bases). Trimming removed 2 bases from V and 2 bases from J, with 14 bases in between. The CDR3 totals 16 residues. Germline V gene data show CDR1 as SGHAT and CDR2 as FQNNGV. CDR3 sequence: CASSLLAAGYTDTQYF. As DNA, the CDR3 is TGTGCCAGCAGCTTATTAGCGGCGGGGTACACAGATACGCAGTATTTT.

The chain employs TRBV4-1 and TRBJ1-1; 7 bases align to TRBD1. The CDR3 runs 15 residues. V dropped 0 bases and J dropped 1; count of bases not matched to a gene: 2. CDR1 and CDR2 (germline): MGHRA, YSYEKL. The DNA for the CDR3 is TGCGCCAGCAGCCAAGACAGGGGGGCGAACACTGAAGCTTTCTTT. Translating it yields CASSQDRGANTEAFF.

The J gene is TRBJ2-3, the V gene TRBV7-9; TRBD1 agrees at 9 bases. CDR3 size: 17 residues. J was trimmed by 2 bases and V by 3 bases; bases with no gene match: 9. Germline values: CDR1 SEHNR, CDR2 FQNEAQ (reference sequence). DNA of the CDR3: TGTGCCAGCAGCTTGGCCCCCGGGACAGGGTACACAGATACGCAGTATTTT. Its protein product is CASSLAPGTGYTDTQYF.

The rearrangement links TRBV14 to TRBJ2-4; maybe TRBD1 (6 bases). V was pared by 3 bases and J by 3 bases, with 18 bases between. The CDR3 length is 17 residues. Germline CDR1 reads SGHDN; CDR2 reads FVKESK. CDR3 bases: TGTGCCAGCAGCCAGAGGACAGTCCTTATAGGCAAAAACATTCAGTACTTC. It translates to CASSQRTVLIGKNIQYF.

This chain joins TRBV6-5 and TRBJ1-4, with D tentatively TRBD1 (5 bases). This CDR3 has 13 residues. Germline values: CDR1 MNHEY, CDR2 SVGAGI. V was trimmed by 0 bases and J by 10 bases, leaving 9 bases between them. CDR3 sequence reads: CASSYSSGGKLFF. DNA of the CDR3: TGTGCCAGCAGTTACTCTTCGGGGGGAAAACTGTTTTTT.

The rearrangement joins TRBV7-9 to TRBJ1-1; D not resolved. Germline assignment: CDR1 SEHNR and CDR2 FQNEAQ (reference sequence). V gave up 5 bases and J gave up 7 bases, with 8 bases separating them. The CDR3 is 11 residues long. The CDR3 loop is CASSRESEAFF. CDR3 nucleotide sequence: TGTGCCAGCAGCCGAGAGAGTGAAGCTTTCTTT. Full variable domain (rest looked up from reference TRBV7-9 and TRBJ1-1): DTGVSQNPRHKITKRGQNVTFRCDPISEHNRLYWYRQTLGQGPEFLTYFQNEAQLEKSRLLSDRFSAERPKGSFSTLEIQRTEQGDSAMYLCASSRESEAFFGQGTRLTVV.

J is TRBJ2-7 and V is TRBV6-5, with D possibly matching TRBD2 (5 bases). Germline CDR1 and CDR2: MNHEY and SVGAGI. V was trimmed by 5 bases and J by 4 bases, leaving 12 bases between them. The CDR3 covers 13 residues. CDR3 protein: CASSKGAAYEQYF. In DNA, the CDR3 is TGTGCCAGCAGTAAAGGAGCGGCGTACGAGCAGTACTTC.

The J gene is TRBJ2-7, the V gene TRBV5-1; 10 bases map to TRBD2. Germline V CDR1 and CDR2: SGHRS, YFSETQ. This CDR3 has 15 residues. The J segment lost 3 bases and the V segment lost 4 bases, leaving 7 bases of the junction unmatched. The CDR3 region is CASSLGAGGLYEQYF. The CDR3 DNA follows: TGCGCCAGCAGCCTGGGAGCGGGAGGGCTCTACGAGCAGTACTTC.

This chain links TRBV30 with TRBJ2-3; D gene ambiguous. This CDR3 comprises 13 residues. Germline V lookup: CDR1 GTSNPN, CDR2 SVGIG (reference sequence). V shed 6 bases and J shed 11 bases, with 21 bases lying between them. The CDR3 DNA follows: TGTGCCTGCGAGCCCCGATCTTCCCTTTGGCAGTATTTT. The encoded protein is CACEPRSSLWQYF.

The rearrangement joins TRBV18 to TRBJ1-1, with a possible D match to TRBD1 (5 bases). The germline gives CDR1 KGHSH, CDR2 LQKENI. The CDR3 totals 13 residues. V lost 3 bases and J lost 3, with 8 bases in between. The CDR3 bases are TGTGCCAGCTCACCGGGAGGGGACACTGAAGCTTTCTTT. Protein: CASSPGGDTEAFF.

The chain joins TRBV5-1 to TRBJ2-2; 11 nucleotides agree with TRBD2. Trimming cost V 4 bases and J 2 bases; bases outside gene matches: 4. The CDR3 loop spans 16 amino acids. The germline gives CDR1 SGHRS, CDR2 YFSETQ. The CDR3 nucleotides read TGCGCCAGCAGCACGGGACTAGCGGCCAACACCGGGGAGCTGTTTTTT. It yields the protein CASSTGLAANTGELFF. Supplemented by reference TRBV5-1 and TRBJ2-2, the full variable domain reads KAGVTQTPRYLIKTRGQQVTLSCSPISGHRSVSWYQQTPGQGLQFLFEYFSETQRNKGNFPGRFSGRQFSNSRSEMNVSTLELGDSALYLCASSTGLAANTGELFFGEGSRLTVL.

The V and J genes are TRBV7-2 and TRBJ2-5, with TRBD2 matching 16 bases. The trim removed 4 bases at V and 4 bases at J, leaving 9 bases unmatched. From germline, CDR1 is SGHTA and CDR2 FQGNSA. This CDR3 comprises 18 residues. The DNA of the CDR3 is TGTGCCAGCAGCTCGGGACTAGCGGGAGGGCCTTTAGGAGAGACCCAGTACTTC. Its protein is CASSSGLAGGPLGETQYF.

The rearrangement joins TRBV30 to TRBJ2-2, with D perhaps TRBD2 (6 bases). Between the trimmed V and J ends, which lost 2 bases and 5 bases, there was a span of 21 bases. Germline V lookup: CDR1 GTSNPN, CDR2 SVGIG (reference sequence). This CDR3 spans 17 amino acids. The CDR3 coding sequence is TGTGCCTGGAGTAGCGGAACGGGAGTAAGGTTAACCGGGGAGCTGTTTTTT. Translating gives CAWSSGTGVRLTGELFF.

The V and J genes are TRBV12-5 and TRBJ2-4; TRBD2 agrees at 7 bases. CDR3 length: 17 amino acids. CDR1 and CDR2 from the germline V gene are LGHNT and FRNRAP. The junction had 15 bases not matched to a gene; V was cut back by 3 bases and J by 7 bases. The CDR3 region is CASGFPLSTSSGNIQYF. CDR3 coding DNA: TGTGCTAGTGGTTTCCCCCTCTCGACTAGCTCGGGGAACATTCAGTACTTC. The full variable domain, its missing parts supplied by reference TRBV12-5 and TRBJ2-4, is DARVTQTPRHKVTEMGQEVTMRCQPILGHNTVFWYRQTMMQGLELLAYFRNRAPLDDSGMPKDRFSAEMPDATLATLKIQPSEPRDSAVYFCASGFPLSTSSGNIQYFGAGTRLSVL.

The V and J genes are TRBV6-6 and TRBJ2-7; no definite D call. Germline V gene sequence: CDR1 MNHNY, CDR2 SVGAGI (reference sequence). The CDR3 loop spans 11 amino acids. Between the trimmed V and J ends, which lost 4 bases and 2 bases, there was a span of 3 bases. As DNA, the CDR3 is TGTGCCAGCAGTTCCGCCTACGAGCAGTACTTC. Translation gives CASSSAYEQYF.

The V call is TRBV15, the J call TRBJ2-3, with TRBD1 matching over 7 bases. The CDR3 length is 13 residues. Germline lookup yields CDR1 LNHNV and CDR2 YYDKDF (reference sequence). J was trimmed by 1 base and V by 7 bases; bases with no gene match: 2. The CDR3 is CATTTGGTDTQYF. The CDR3, as DNA: TGTGCCACCACCACAGGGGGCACAGATACGCAGTATTTT.

V gene TRBV5-1 combines with J gene TRBJ2-3, with TRBD2 matching over 11 bases. CDR3 length: 17 residues. Germline values: CDR1 SGHRS, CDR2 YFSETQ. Germline trimming cut 0 bases from V and 4 bases from J; bases unmatched to any gene: 7. The CDR3: CASSLVSGRASADTQYF. The DNA for the CDR3 is TGCGCCAGCAGCTTGGTTAGCGGGAGGGCCTCGGCAGATACGCAGTATTTT.

The chain couples TRBV14 to TRBJ2-1; 9 bases map to TRBD2. This CDR3 comprises 15 residues. Germline-derived CDR1 and CDR2 are SGHDN and FVKESK. Trimming removed 3 bases from V and 4 bases from J; junction bases left unmatched: 4. This CDR3 reads CASSHPAGGYNEQFF. CDR3 nucleotide sequence: TGTGCCAGCAGCCATCCGGCGGGAGGGTACAATGAGCAGTTCTTC.

This clone was seen only a few times. The chain couples TRBV21-1 to TRBJ2-1; the table's D call, TRBD2, was not checked against the DNA. TRBV21-1 is deemed a pseudogene. The CDR3 extends over 12 amino acids. In DNA form, the CDR3 reads TGTGCCAGCAGCCCCCCGGGCAATGAGCAGTTCTTC. It is translated as CASSPPGNEQFF.

V and J are TRBV6-5 and TRBJ2-7; the match to TRBD1 covers 8 bases. J gave up 0 bases and V 6 bases, and 4 bases lay outside the gene matches. Germline CDR1 and CDR2: MNHEY and SVGAGI. This CDR3 contains 14 residues. The CDR3 region is CASSWDRSSYEQYF. In DNA form, the CDR3 reads TGTGCCAGCAGCTGGGACAGGAGCTCCTACGAGCAGTACTTC.

A single count supports this clone. The V and J genes are TRBV19 and TRBJ1-5; D is undetermined. This CDR3 has 12 amino acids. Per the germline V gene, CDR1 is LNHDA and CDR2 is SQIVND (reference sequence). V lost 1 base and J lost 12, with 10 bases in between. The CDR3 is CASSIGGGFQHF. CDR3 nucleotides: TGTGCCAGTAGTATAGGCGGCGGCTTCCAGCATTTT.